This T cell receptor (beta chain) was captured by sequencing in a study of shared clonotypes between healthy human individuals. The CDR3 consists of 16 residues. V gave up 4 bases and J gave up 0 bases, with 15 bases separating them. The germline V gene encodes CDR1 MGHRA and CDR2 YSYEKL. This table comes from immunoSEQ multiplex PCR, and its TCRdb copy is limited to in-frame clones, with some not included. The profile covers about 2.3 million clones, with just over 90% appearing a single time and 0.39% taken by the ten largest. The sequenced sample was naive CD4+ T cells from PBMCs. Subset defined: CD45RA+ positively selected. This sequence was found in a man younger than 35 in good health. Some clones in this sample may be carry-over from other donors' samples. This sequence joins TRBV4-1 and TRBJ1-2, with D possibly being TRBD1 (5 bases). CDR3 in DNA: TGCGCCAGCAGCCCTTCGGGACTTCTAGCTAACTATGGCTACACCTTC. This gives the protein CASSPSGLLANYGYTF.